This T cell receptor beta chain was identified during a study of CD4 and CD8 cells across lung adenocarcinoma regions. TCRdb itself ran the PCR reads through MiXCR, one entry per CDR3 protein. The sample records tens of thousands of distinct CDR3 sequences, roughly 54% being singletons. Germline CDR1 reads MNHNS; CDR2 reads SASEGT. This CDR3 comprises 15 residues. The V call is TRBV6-1, the J call TRBJ2-5; 10 bases agree with TRBD1. The DNA end is more similar to TRBJ2-7, so the J call may be wrong. Specimen: CD8+ T cells from the center of a lung tumor. This sequence originates from a female donor with lung adenocarcinoma. The CD4 and CD8 labels of this study may be unreliable. The CDR3 loop is CASSESRTGGYEQYF. The CDR3 coding sequence is TGTGCCAGCAGTGAATCCCGGACAGGGGGCTACGAGCAGTACTTC.